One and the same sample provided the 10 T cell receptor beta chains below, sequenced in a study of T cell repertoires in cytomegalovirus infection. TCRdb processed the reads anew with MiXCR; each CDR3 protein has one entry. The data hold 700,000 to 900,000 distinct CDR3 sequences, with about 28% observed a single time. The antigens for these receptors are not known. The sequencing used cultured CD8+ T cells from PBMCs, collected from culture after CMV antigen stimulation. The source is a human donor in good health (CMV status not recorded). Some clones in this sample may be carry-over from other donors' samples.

The CDR3 region is CASSIAGTGGDGYTF. DNA of the CDR3: TGTGCCAGCAGCATCGCCGGGACAGGGGGCGATGGCTACACCTTC. The V call is TRBV6-5, the J call TRBJ1-2; 12 bases match TRBD1. V shed 6 bases, J shed 6 bases, and the junction held 8 bases outside the gene matches. This CDR3 has 15 amino acids. Germline V gene lookup returns CDR1 MNHEY and CDR2 SVGAGI.

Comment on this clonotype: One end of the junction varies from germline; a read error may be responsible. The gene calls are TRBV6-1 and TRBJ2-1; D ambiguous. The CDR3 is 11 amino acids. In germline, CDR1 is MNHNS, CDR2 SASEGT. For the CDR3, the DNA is TGTGTCAGCATACGGGCGAATGAGCAGTTCTTC. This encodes CVSIRANEQFF.

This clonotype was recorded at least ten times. The CDR3: CASSWAREKNEKLFF. The CDR3 region has the DNA TGTGCCAGCAGCTGGGCGAGGGAAAAGAATGAAAAACTGTTTTTT. The chain combines TRBV7-9 with TRBJ1-4; unclear D gene. This CDR3 comprises 15 residues. V dropped 4 bases and J dropped 5 bases, with 14 bases sitting between them. Germline V gene sequence: CDR1 SEHNR, CDR2 FQNEAQ (reference sequence).

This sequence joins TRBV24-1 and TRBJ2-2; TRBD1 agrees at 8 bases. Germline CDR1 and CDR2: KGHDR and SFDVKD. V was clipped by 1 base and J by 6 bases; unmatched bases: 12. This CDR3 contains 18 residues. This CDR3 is CATSDFTPLTGEAGELFF. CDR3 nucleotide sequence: TGTGCCACCAGTGATTTTACCCCTCTGACAGGGGAAGCCGGGGAGCTGTTTTTT.

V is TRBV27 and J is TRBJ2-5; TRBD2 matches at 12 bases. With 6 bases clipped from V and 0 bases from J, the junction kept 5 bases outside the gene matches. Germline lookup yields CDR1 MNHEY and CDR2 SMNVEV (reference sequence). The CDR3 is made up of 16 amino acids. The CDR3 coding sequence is TGTGCCAGCAGCCCCCTAGCGGGGGGGGACCAAGAGACCCAGTACTTC. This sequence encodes CASSPLAGGDQETQYF.

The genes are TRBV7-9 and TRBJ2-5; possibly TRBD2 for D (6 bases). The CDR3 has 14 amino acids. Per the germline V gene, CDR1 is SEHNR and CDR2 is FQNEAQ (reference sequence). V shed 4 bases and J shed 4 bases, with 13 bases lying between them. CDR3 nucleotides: TGTGCCAGCAGCTCCCGGCGCGGGGTAGAGACCCAGTACTTC. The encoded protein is CASSSRRGVETQYF.

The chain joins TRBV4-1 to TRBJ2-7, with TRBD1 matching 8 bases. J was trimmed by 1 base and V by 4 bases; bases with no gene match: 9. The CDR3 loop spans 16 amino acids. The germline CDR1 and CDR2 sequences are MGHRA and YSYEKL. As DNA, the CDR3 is TGCGCCAGCAGCCCCACCTTGACAGGGGCATCCTACGAGCAGTACTTC. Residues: CASSPTLTGASYEQYF.

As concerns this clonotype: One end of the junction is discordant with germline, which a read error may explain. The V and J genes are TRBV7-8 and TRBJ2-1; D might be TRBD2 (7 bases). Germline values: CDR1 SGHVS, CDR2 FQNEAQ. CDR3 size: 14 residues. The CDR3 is CASSRGGSYNGQFF. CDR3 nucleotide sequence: TGTGCCAGCAGCAGGGGGGGGTCCTACAATGGGCAGTTCTTC.

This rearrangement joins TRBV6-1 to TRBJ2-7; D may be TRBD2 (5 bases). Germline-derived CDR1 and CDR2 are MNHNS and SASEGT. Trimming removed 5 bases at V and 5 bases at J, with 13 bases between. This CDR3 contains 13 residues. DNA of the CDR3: TGTGCCAGCAGTAAAGGCGGGTTCGACGAGCAGTACGTC. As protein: CASSKGGFDEQYV.

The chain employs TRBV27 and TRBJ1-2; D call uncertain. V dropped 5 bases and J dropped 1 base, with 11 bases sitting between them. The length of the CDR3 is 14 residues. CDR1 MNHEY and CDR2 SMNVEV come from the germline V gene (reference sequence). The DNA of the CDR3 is TGTGCCAGCAGTCCAGGACCGTTTAACTATGGCTACACCTTC. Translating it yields CASSPGPFNYGYTF.